These 28 T cell receptor beta chains share one sample of origin, sequenced in a study of T cell responses to AZD1222 COVID-19 vaccine. Sequencing was performed with immunoSEQ multiplex PCR; in TCRdb, only in-frame clones are kept and a portion is missing. This table has about 150,000 clones, 90% to 95% appearing once. The sample in question was peripheral blood, obtained 28 days after the second AZD1222 dose. The receptors were gathered from an adult who received the AZD1222 COVID-19 vaccine.

The CDR3 loop is CASSGPGSYTDTQYF. For the CDR3, the DNA is TGTGCCAGCAGTGGGCCAGGGAGCTACACAGATACGCAGTATTTT. The rearrangement uses TRBV2 and TRBJ2-3, with D perhaps TRBD1 or TRBD2 (5 bases each). CDR3 length: 15 amino acids. Per germline, CDR1 SNHLY and CDR2 FYNNEI. V lost 4 bases and J 2 bases, leaving 13 bases between the germline ends.

The chain has TRBV5-6 and TRBJ1-5; D is ambiguous. This CDR3 has 15 amino acids. Trimming cost V 4 bases and J 0 bases, with 11 bases left between them. Germline V gene sequence: CDR1 SGHDT, CDR2 YYEEEE. DNA of the CDR3: TGTGCCAGCAGCCAAGACGCGTATAGCAATCAGCCCCAGCATTTT. Translating gives CASSQDAYSNQPQHF.

The chain employs TRBV4-2 and TRBJ1-4; no firm D call. V was pared by 4 bases and J by 3 bases, with 12 bases between. In germline, CDR1 is LGHNA, CDR2 YNFKEQ. The CDR3 contains 15 residues. CDR3 protein: CASSPSGVANEKLFF. Written as DNA, the CDR3 is TGTGCCAGCAGCCCCTCGGGTGTCGCTAATGAAAAACTGTTTTTT.

This clone was seen only a few times. The chain recombines TRBV5-6 with TRBJ2-7; 10 bases agree with TRBD2. The V segment lost 0 bases and the J segment 4 bases; nucleotides outside the gene matches: 4. This CDR3 has 15 residues. Germline V gene sequence: CDR1 SGHDT, CDR2 YYEEEE. The CDR3 DNA reads as TGTGCCAGCAGCTTGGATCCTAGCGGGAGTTACGAGCAGTACTTC. Protein sequence: CASSLDPSGSYEQYF.

This clone was detected a few times. The chain uses TRBV6-4 and TRBJ1-3; D gene uncertain. The germline V and J ends were trimmed by 2 bases and 2 bases, with 7 bases remaining between them. The CDR3 runs to 14 residues. Germline assignment: CDR1 MRHNA and CDR2 SNTAGT. The CDR3 loop reads CASSDTRPGNTIYF. The DNA of the CDR3 is TGTGCCAGCAGTGACACGAGGCCTGGAAACACCATATATTTT.

The chain joins TRBV28 to TRBJ2-7; D might be TRBD2 (6 bases). V was clipped by 6 bases and J by 0 bases, with 24 bases between them. There are 18 residues in the CDR3. Germline V gene sequence: CDR1 MDHEN, CDR2 SYDVKM. The CDR3 DNA follows: TGTGCCAGCAGGGTTCGCGACCCACTGCTAGCGAACTCCTACGAGCAGTACTTC. Its translation: CASRVRDPLLANSYEQYF.

In the case of this clone: One junction end does not reproduce the germline sequence, and a read error may be involved. This chain joins TRBV4-2 and TRBJ1-5; D ambiguous. This CDR3 spans 13 amino acids. From germline, CDR1 is LGHNA and CDR2 YNFKEQ. As DNA, the CDR3 is TGTGCCAGCAGCCCTGCCTTCAATAAGCCCCAGCATTTT. Translating gives CASSPAFNKPQHF.

The chain joins TRBV3-1 (or the pseudogene TRBV3-2) to TRBJ2-5; tentatively, D is TRBD1 or TRBD2 (5 bases each). V gave up 0 bases and J gave up 5 bases, with 16 bases separating them. The V gene's germline CDR1 is LGHDT and CDR2 YNNKEL (reference sequence). This CDR3 comprises 16 residues. The CDR3 DNA reads TGTGCCAGCAGCCAAGACTCCGGGGCGTCTGAGGAGACCCAGTACTTC. As protein: CASSQDSGASEETQYF.

This chain joins TRBV7-9 and TRBJ2-3; 7 positions match TRBD1. Germline V gene lookup returns CDR1 SEHNR and CDR2 FQNEAQ (reference sequence). The V and J ends lost 5 bases and 0 bases, in that order; junction bases with no gene match: 5. CDR3 size: 15 residues. DNA for the CDR3: TGTGCCAGCAGCCGCCGGGACAGTAGCACAGATACGCAGTATTTT. It translates to CASSRRDSSTDTQYF.

The CDR3 nucleotides are TGCAGTGCTAGTTGGGGGACTAGCACAGATACGCAGTATTTT. Protein: CSASWGTSTDTQYF. This rearrangement joins TRBV20-1 to TRBJ2-3; a weak D match, TRBD2 (6 bases). CDR1 is DFQATT and CDR2 is SNEGSKA in the germline V gene (reference sequence). Trimming removed 3 bases from V and 0 bases from J, with 10 bases in between. The CDR3 spans 14 residues.

The chain is built from TRBV12-3 or TRBV12-4 and TRBJ1-5; no firm D call. V shed 2 bases and J shed 10 bases, with 9 bases lying between them. CDR3 length: 12 residues. DNA of the CDR3: TGTGCCAGCAGTTTAACTTGGCACCCCCAGCATTTT. It codes for CASSLTWHPQHF.

The rearrangement joins TRBV19 to TRBJ2-5; D is unresolved. CDR3 length: 13 residues. The ends were cut back, 6 bases at V and 2 bases at J, with 10 bases in the middle. Looked up from germline, CDR1 is LNHDA and CDR2 is SQIVND (reference sequence). The DNA of the CDR3 is TGTGCCAGTAGCTTCGGCAGGCAAGAGACCCAGTACTTC. Protein sequence: CASSFGRQETQYF.

The chain carries TRBV15 and TRBJ1-5; D gene unclear. Germline values: CDR1 LNHNV, CDR2 YYDKDF (reference sequence). Trimming stripped 1 base from V and 2 bases from J, with 12 bases between. The CDR3 spans 16 residues. CDR3: CATSRARGSGNQPQHF. The CDR3 bases are TGTGCCACCAGCAGAGCTCGGGGTTCAGGCAATCAGCCCCAGCATTTT.

The chain combines TRBV5-1 with TRBJ1-2, with no clear D. Looked up from germline, CDR1 is SGHRS and CDR2 is YFSETQ. The CDR3 totals 14 residues. V was pared by 0 bases and J by 5 bases, with 11 bases between. The CDR3 DNA sequence: TGCGCCAGCAGCTTGGCCCCGACGGAGTATGGCTACACCTTC. Protein: CASSLAPTEYGYTF.

The chain joins TRBV7-8 to TRBJ1-3, with D possibly being TRBD1 (6 bases). V was pared by 4 bases and J by 0 bases, with 19 bases between. Germline CDR1 reads SGHVS; CDR2 reads FQNEAQ. The CDR3 runs to 18 residues. The CDR3 here is CASSSRRDILHSGNTIYF. The CDR3 coding sequence is TGTGCCAGCAGCTCCCGGCGGGACATTCTACACTCTGGAAACACCATATATTTT.

This chain uses TRBV14 with TRBJ1-1; maybe TRBD1 (5 bases). Per germline, CDR1 SGHDN and CDR2 FVKESK. V lost 1 base, J lost 7 bases, and 16 bases lay in between. There are 15 residues in the CDR3. The chain's CDR3 is CASSQVGGGVHEAFF. CDR3 sequence (DNA): TGTGCCAGCAGCCAAGTCGGGGGAGGAGTCCATGAAGCTTTCTTT.

The rearrangement uses TRBV12-5 and TRBJ2-7; the match to TRBD2 covers 7 bases. V trimming: 5 bases; J trimming: 0 bases; junction bases outside the gene matches: 4. This CDR3 is 14 amino acids long. CDR1 LGHNT and CDR2 FRNRAP come from the germline V gene. The CDR3 DNA follows: TGTGCTAGTGGTCCGGGACTATTCTCCTACGAGCAGTACTTC. Amino acids: CASGPGLFSYEQYF.

The rearrangement links TRBV12-3 or TRBV12-4 to TRBJ1-1; D gene ambiguous. The length of the CDR3 is 13 residues. V lost 4 bases and J lost 1, with 7 bases in between. The CDR3 region has the DNA TGTGCCAGCAGTTCCCAACCGAACACTGAAGCTTTCTTT. Translation: CASSSQPNTEAFF.

This chain links TRBV11-3 with TRBJ2-1; TRBD1 agrees at 8 bases. V lost 0 bases and J lost 8; bases outside the gene matches: 6. The V gene's germline CDR1 is SGHNT and CDR2 YENEEA. The CDR3 consists of 15 residues. DNA of the CDR3: TGTGCCAGCAGCTTAGATGGACAGGGTATAGATGAGCAGTTCTTC. It codes for CASSLDGQGIDEQFF.

The V gene is TRBV5-1, the J gene TRBJ2-7, with 10 positions matching TRBD1. The CDR3 runs to 14 residues. The junction had 7 bases not matched to a gene; V was cut back by 4 bases and J by 6 bases. Germline CDR1 is SGHRS and CDR2 is YFSETQ. The DNA of the CDR3 is TGCGCCAGCAGCCACTATGACAGGGGGCTCGAGCAGTACTTC. Translation gives CASSHYDRGLEQYF.

The genes are TRBV19 and TRBJ1-1, with a tentative D call TRBD1 (5 bases). The CDR3 loop spans 15 amino acids. Trimming left V 1 base short and J 0 bases short, with 9 bases between. CDR1 LNHDA and CDR2 SQIVND come from the germline V gene (reference sequence). The CDR3 sequence is CASSIGPGMNTEAFF. The DNA for the CDR3 is TGTGCCAGTAGTATAGGGCCAGGGATGAACACTGAAGCTTTCTTT.

The chain joins TRBV6-5 to TRBJ2-6; D not certain. CDR1 and CDR2 from the germline V gene are MNHEY and SVGAGI. The CDR3 loop spans 15 amino acids. Trimming took 7 bases from V and 0 from J, leaving 10 bases between them. Here the CDR3 DNA reads TGTGCCAGCATGGCAAAATCCTCTGGGGCCAACGTCCTGACTTTC. It yields the protein CASMAKSSGANVLTF.

This clone was seen a single time. The chain employs TRBV5-1 and TRBJ2-7; TRBD2 matches at 9 bases. The trim removed 0 bases at V and 1 base at J, leaving 2 bases unmatched. The CDR3 is made up of 15 amino acids. CDR1 and CDR2 (germline): SGHRS, YFSETQ. The CDR3 region is CASSLASGVSYEQYF. The CDR3 DNA sequence: TGCGCCAGCAGCTTGGCTAGCGGGGTTTCCTACGAGCAGTACTTC.

V and J are TRBV10-3 and TRBJ2-1; D call uncertain. Trimming pared 3 bases from V and 10 bases from J, leaving 13 bases between. The CDR3 is made up of 13 amino acids. Per the germline V gene, CDR1 is ENHRY and CDR2 is SYGVKD. In DNA form, the CDR3 reads TGTGCCATCAGTGAAGCCGACGGTGACGAGCAGTTCTTC. It specifies CAISEADGDEQFF.

In this sample, this clone turned up once. This rearrangement joins TRBV4-1 to TRBJ1-2, with D possibly being TRBD1 (5 bases). The CDR3 contains 16 residues. Trimming removed 2 bases at V and 1 base at J, with 14 bases between. Germline loops: CDR1 MGHRA, CDR2 YSYEKL. CDR3 sequence reads: CASSQLQERINYGYTF. The CDR3 DNA is TGCGCCAGCAGCCAACTACAGGAGAGGATTAACTATGGCTACACCTTC.

The CDR3 region is CASSLGQGGLYEQYF. CDR3 bases: TGTGCCAGCAGCCTCGGACAGGGAGGCCTCTACGAGCAGTACTTC. V gene TRBV5-5 combines with J gene TRBJ2-7; 8 nucleotides line up with TRBD1. From germline, CDR1 is SGHKS and CDR2 YYEKEE (reference sequence). Trimming removed 4 bases from V and 3 bases from J; junction bases left unmatched: 9. The length of the CDR3 is 15 residues.

This clone occurred many times. The chain has TRBV19 and TRBJ1-6; maybe TRBD1 (5 bases). V shed 6 bases and J shed 5 bases, with 14 bases lying between them. This CDR3 has 15 amino acids. Per germline, CDR1 LNHDA and CDR2 SQIVND (reference sequence). The CDR3 loop reads CASRNRDADNSPLHF. As DNA, the CDR3 is TGTGCCAGTAGGAACCGGGACGCAGATAATTCACCCCTCCACTTT.

V usage is TRBV20-1 and J usage is TRBJ1-1, with D possibly TRBD1 on 5 matching bases. The V gene lost 8 bases and the J gene lost 5 bases, with 12 bases spanning the gap. The CDR3 sequence is 11 residues long. The germline gives CDR1 DFQATT, CDR2 SNEGSKA (reference sequence). The CDR3 region is CSSRGLTEAFF. CDR3 nucleotide sequence: TGCAGTTCCCGGGGCCTAACTGAAGCTTTCTTT.